One T cell receptor (beta chain) is described in this entry. This table comes from immunoSEQ multiplex PCR, and its TCRdb copy is limited to in-frame clones, with some not included. The table records nearly 200,000 clones, roughly 80% of them present only once. The sample is drawn from a study of blood T cell repertoires in COVID-19. The CDR3 has 14 residues. Germline V CDR1 and CDR2: MDHEN, SYDVKM. The V gene lost 4 bases and the J gene lost 4 bases, with 10 bases spanning the gap. The chain joins TRBV28 to TRBJ1-4; a weak D match, TRBD1 (5 bases). Sequenced material: PBMCs or T cells enriched from blood (not recorded which). The origin of this receptor is a man aged 40-49 years who had recovered from COVID-19. CDR3 sequence: CASSSRGLNEKLFF. The DNA of the CDR3 is TGTGCCAGCAGTTCTCGGGGACTTAATGAAAAACTGTTTTTT.